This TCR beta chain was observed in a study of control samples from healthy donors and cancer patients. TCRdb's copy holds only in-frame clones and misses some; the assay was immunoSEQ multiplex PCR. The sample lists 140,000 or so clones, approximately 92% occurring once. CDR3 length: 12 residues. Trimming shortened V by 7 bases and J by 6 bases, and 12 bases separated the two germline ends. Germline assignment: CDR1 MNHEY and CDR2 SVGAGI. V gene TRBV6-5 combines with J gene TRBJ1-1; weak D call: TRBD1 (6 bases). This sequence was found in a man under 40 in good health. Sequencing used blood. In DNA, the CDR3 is TGTGCCAGCAAACCAAGGGGGTCTGAAGCTTTCTTT. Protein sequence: CASKPRGSEAFF.